The T cell receptor (beta chain) described here comes from a study of cytomegalovirus exposure and HLA in healthy donors. Study-level information: Earlier findings included approximately 120 million unique TCR beta sequences obtained from 180 million or so T cells. The study's early data release held about 85 million unique TCRs from HLA-typed donors.

Vbeta (60) and Jbeta (13) primers were used in the PCR. Generated by immunoSEQ multiplex PCR, the TCRdb table keeps only in-frame clones and is missing some. The table lists about 170,000 clones, 60% to 80% of them singletons, with about 0.93% in the top ten. Trimming removed 4 bases at V and 7 bases at J, with 17 bases between. The CDR3 extends over 14 amino acids. Germline V gene sequence: CDR1 MNHEY, CDR2 SVGAGI. The chain is built from TRBV6-5 and TRBJ2-7; the D gene is possibly TRBD2 (6 bases). The sequence derives from a woman aged 50 to 60 in good health and CMV-seropositive. Sequenced: PBMCs. The CDR3 sequence: CASSFTMTSTEQYF. CDR3 DNA: TGTGCCAGCAGTTTCACGATGACTAGTACTGAGCAGTACTTC.